This T cell receptor (beta chain) stems from a study of blood T cell repertoires in COVID-19. This clone has just one count. CDR1 is LGHNA and CDR2 is YSLEER in the germline V gene. V lost 0 bases, J lost 3 bases, and 13 bases lay in between. The CDR3 loop spans 16 amino acids. Individuals aged about 18 to 100 years were recruited from 20 to 25 US areas. Sequenced by immunoSEQ multiplex PCR; TCRdb stores in-frame clones only, minus some. The sample yields under 250,000 clones, 70% to 85% seen once. The V and J genes are TRBV4-3 and TRBJ2-3, with a tentative D call TRBD1 (6 bases). The TCR originated in a man aged 60-69 years who had recovered from COVID-19. Sequencing was done on a sample of PBMCs or T cells enriched from blood (not recorded which). The CDR3 protein is CASSQDPPGATDTQYF. In DNA form, the CDR3 reads TGCGCCAGCAGCCAAGATCCCCCAGGGGCGACAGATACGCAGTATTTT.